The 32 T cell receptor beta chains below all came from one sample that was sequenced in a study of beta chain features in type 1 diabetes. The authors reverse transcribed all of the isolated RNA, so sequencing captured expressed TCRB transcripts. Sequencing was performed with immunoSEQ multiplex PCR; in TCRdb, only in-frame clones are kept and a portion is missing. This sample yields around 170,000 clones, of which about 10% are seen a single time; approximately 0.7% belongs to the top ten. Study-wide findings and caveats: People with Type 1 diabetes carried modestly yet significantly shorter TCRB CDR3s in all four CD4+ subsets.

These TCRs are of unknown antigen specificity. Sequencing input: central memory CD4+ T cells from blood. The receptor source for this set is a woman in her 30s with type 1 diabetes.

This clone occurred a few times. The chain recombines TRBV7-8 with TRBJ1-1, with D hard to call. Trimming stripped 0 bases from V and 6 bases from J, with 8 bases between. CDR1 SGHVS and CDR2 FQNEAQ come from the germline V gene. This CDR3 region has 13 residues. The CDR3 here is CASSLAMGPEAFF. CDR3 in DNA: TGTGCCAGCAGCTTAGCGATGGGCCCTGAAGCTTTCTTT.

This clone was observed a handful of times. The rearrangement links TRBV30 to TRBJ1-1, with D possibly matching TRBD1 (5 bases). With 2 bases removed from V and 11 bases from J, the gap between germline ends came to 18 bases. The CDR3 has 13 residues. Germline V gives CDR1 GTSNPN, CDR2 SVGIG (reference sequence). CDR3 sequence reads: CAWSRGEAIVAFF. The CDR3 nucleotides read TGTGCCTGGAGTCGGGGGGAGGCAATTGTCGCTTTCTTT.

The chain uses TRBV18 and TRBJ1-5; 10 nucleotides align to TRBD1. This CDR3 has 16 residues. V shed 3 bases, J shed 4 bases, and the junction held 6 bases outside the gene matches. Germline assignment: CDR1 KGHSH and CDR2 LQKENI. The CDR3 nucleotides are TGTGCCAGCTCACCGGTAGACAGGGGGCCTAATCAGCCCCAGCATTTT. It yields the protein CASSPVDRGPNQPQHF.

This clone was seen a few times. The chain couples TRBV18 to TRBJ2-7, with 7 bases aligning to TRBD1. The CDR3 length is 13 residues. The germline gives CDR1 KGHSH, CDR2 LQKENI. After removal of 8 bases from V and 3 bases from J, the junction contained 7 bases not matched to a gene. CDR3 nucleotides: TGTGCCAGCACCCGGACAGGTGACTACGAGCAGTACTTC. Residues: CASTRTGDYEQYF. The variable domain in full, with the rest retrieved from reference TRBV18 and TRBJ2-7, is NAGVMQNPRHLVRRRGQEARLRCSPMKGHSHVYWYRQLPEEGLKFMVYLQKENIIDESGMPKERFSAEFPKEGPSILRIQQVVRGDSAAYFCASTRTGDYEQYFGPGTRLTVT.

This clone was counted between two and nine times. This chain joins TRBV5-1 and TRBJ2-2, with D perhaps matching TRBD2 (5 bases). The germline gives CDR1 SGHRS, CDR2 YFSETQ. Trimming removed 3 bases at V and 2 bases at J, with 14 bases between. The CDR3 extends over 16 amino acids. The CDR3 sequence is CASSYHRGGNTGELFF. The CDR3 nucleotides are TGCGCCAGCAGCTACCACCGGGGTGGAAACACCGGGGAGCTGTTTTTT.

The chain employs TRBV14 and TRBJ2-2; 10 nucleotides agree with TRBD2. V dropped 0 bases and J dropped 1; count of bases not matched to a gene: 5. Germline V lookup: CDR1 SGHDN, CDR2 FVKESK. The CDR3 covers 18 residues. The CDR3 protein is CASSQEFGLAENTGELFF. The DNA of the CDR3 is TGTGCCAGCAGCCAAGAATTCGGACTAGCGGAGAACACCGGGGAGCTGTTTTTT.

This chain links TRBV5-3 with TRBJ2-1; D is perhaps TRBD2 (5 bases). TRBV5-3 is assigned to the ORF class and has an uncertain function. This CDR3 has 16 amino acids. V lost 4 bases, J lost 2 bases, and 16 bases lay in between. The CDR3 DNA follows: TGTGCCAGAAGCCCTAGGACTCGACCCACCTACAATGAGCAGTTCTTC. It yields the protein CARSPRTRPTYNEQFF.

The chain is built from TRBV28 and TRBJ1-2; possible D gene TRBD1, 5 bases. This CDR3 is 12 amino acids long. V was cut by 8 bases and J by 3 bases, with 10 bases left in between. The germline CDR1 and CDR2 sequences are MDHEN and SYDVKM. Written as DNA, the CDR3 is TGTGCCAGCGGCGCCAGGGACTATGGCTACACCTTC. It codes for CASGARDYGYTF.

The chain joins TRBV4-1 to TRBJ2-5; 7 positions match TRBD2. Germline CDR1 reads MGHRA; CDR2 reads YSYEKL. V lost 0 bases, J lost 1 base, and 2 bases stayed unmatched. The CDR3 sequence is 15 residues long. CDR3 nucleotide sequence: TGCGCCAGCAGCCAAGATGGCGGGAGCCAAGAGACCCAGTACTTC. As protein: CASSQDGGSQETQYF.

This chain uses TRBV4-1 with TRBJ2-1; 13 bases are a match to TRBD2. Germline V gives CDR1 MGHRA, CDR2 YSYEKL. V dropped 2 bases and J dropped 4; count of bases not matched to a gene: 2. The CDR3 totals 16 residues. The CDR3 bases are TGCGCCAGCAGCCAATTGGGACTAGCGGGATACAATGAGCAGTTCTTC. This encodes CASSQLGLAGYNEQFF.

J is TRBJ1-1 and V is TRBV5-1, with D perhaps TRBD1 (5 bases). Germline-derived CDR1 and CDR2 are SGHRS and YFSETQ. Trimming stripped 3 bases from V and 3 bases from J, with 9 bases between. The CDR3 runs 13 residues. CDR3 DNA: TGCGCCAGCAGCTACGGACAAGACACTGAAGCTTTCTTT. It encodes CASSYGQDTEAFF.

The CDR3 reads CASSLGDRGETQYF. The CDR3 DNA is TGTGCCAGCAGCTTGGGGGACAGGGGGGAGACCCAGTACTTC. The genes are TRBV5-4 and TRBJ2-5; 11 bases match TRBD1. Germline V gene data show CDR1 as SGHNT and CDR2 as YYREEE (reference sequence). This CDR3 is built from 14 residues. V gave up 0 bases and J gave up 5 bases; unmatched junction bases: 0. Full variable domain (missing parts from reference TRBV5-4 and TRBJ2-5): ETGVTQSPTHLIKTRGQQVTLRCSSQSGHNTVSWYQQALGQGPQFIFQYYREEENGRGNFPPRFSGLQFPNYSSELNVNALELDDSALYLCASSLGDRGETQYFGPGTRLLVL.

The V and J genes are TRBV29-1 and TRBJ1-3, with 7 positions matching TRBD1. The CDR3 has 13 amino acids. The germline CDR1 and CDR2 sequences are SQVTM and ANQGSEA. J gave up 4 bases and V 3 bases, and 3 bases lay outside the gene matches. CDR3 in amino acids: CSVDDRAGNTIYF. DNA of the CDR3: TGCAGCGTTGACGACAGGGCAGGAAACACCATATATTTT.

The chain recombines TRBV28 with TRBJ1-2; tentatively, D is TRBD1 (6 bases). The length of the CDR3 is 14 residues. The V and J ends lost 7 bases and 7 bases respectively, with 19 bases between them. Per the germline V gene, CDR1 is MDHEN and CDR2 is SYDVKM. The CDR3 DNA reads as TGTGCCAGCACGCGATCGACAGGCCTATCTGGCTACACCTTC. Residues: CASTRSTGLSGYTF.

In its sample, this clone was seen once. The chain couples TRBV28 to TRBJ2-1; D gene unclear. The CDR3 loop spans 11 amino acids. V gave up 9 bases and J gave up 3 bases, with 6 bases separating them. Germline V gene data show CDR1 as MDHEN and CDR2 as SYDVKM. The CDR3, as DNA: TGTGCCAGTCGCGGCTACAATGAGCAGTTCTTC. It specifies CASRGYNEQFF.

There are a few counts of this clone. The chain links TRBV30 to TRBJ1-1; D is uncertain. CDR3 length: 11 residues. Germline lookup yields CDR1 GTSNPN and CDR2 SVGIG (reference sequence). Trimming pared 5 bases from V and 5 bases from J, leaving 9 bases between. In nucleotides, the CDR3 is TGTGCCTGGCCCCGGAGGACTGAAGCTTTCTTT. The encoded protein is CAWPRRTEAFF.

This clone is medium-sized. V is TRBV4-1 and J is TRBJ2-1; D is uncertain. The germline CDR1 and CDR2 sequences are MGHRA and YSYEKL. V shed 4 bases and J shed 2 bases, with 9 bases lying between them. The CDR3 contains 14 residues. The chain's CDR3 is CASSRGEAYNEQFF. The CDR3 region has the DNA TGCGCCAGCAGCCGAGGAGAAGCCTACAATGAGCAGTTCTTC.

The chain joins TRBV7-9 to TRBJ2-1, with TRBD2 as a possible D gene (5 bases). V gave up 3 bases and J gave up 4 bases, with 13 bases separating them. The germline CDR1 and CDR2 sequences are SEHNR and FQNEAQ (reference sequence). This CDR3 comprises 15 residues. The CDR3 here is CASSFGLARYNEQFF. DNA of the CDR3: TGTGCCAGCAGCTTTGGGCTAGCTCGGTACAATGAGCAGTTCTTC.

This clone occurred a few times. The chain couples TRBV7-3 to TRBJ1-1; D perhaps matches TRBD1 (5 bases). Trimming shortened V by 5 bases and J by 1 base, and 8 bases separated the two germline ends. Looked up from germline, CDR1 is SGHTA and CDR2 is FQGTGA. This CDR3 is 13 amino acids long. The CDR3 DNA is TGTGCCAGCAGCGCAGACAGGAACACTGAAGCTTTCTTT. It translates to CASSADRNTEAFF.

This clone has a handful of counts. The rearrangement joins TRBV28 to TRBJ2-1; 7 nucleotides line up with TRBD1. The CDR3 loop spans 14 amino acids. J gave up 5 bases and V 5 bases, and 6 bases lay outside the gene matches. CDR1 and CDR2 (germline): MDHEN, SYDVKM. CDR3 bases: TGTGCCAGCAGTCCCGGGACAGCGGACAATGAGCAGTTCTTC. Protein product: CASSPGTADNEQFF.

V gene TRBV5-4 combines with J gene TRBJ2-7; D is perhaps TRBD1 (6 bases). In germline, CDR1 is SGHNT, CDR2 YYREEE (reference sequence). V lost 2 bases and J lost 0, with 9 bases in between. This CDR3 is 14 amino acids long. CDR3 DNA: TGTGCCAGCAGCTTAAGGGACAACTCCTACGAGCAGTACTTC. Translating gives CASSLRDNSYEQYF.

V gene TRBV25-1 combines with J gene TRBJ2-3, with D possibly being TRBD2 (5 bases). Germline V gene data show CDR1 as MGHDK and CDR2 as SYGVNS. The ends were cut back, 3 bases at V and 1 base at J, with 11 bases in the middle. CDR3 size: 15 residues. The chain's CDR3 is CASSESGFRTDTQYF. CDR3 nucleotides: TGTGCCAGCAGTGAGAGCGGATTTCGCACAGATACGCAGTATTTT.

CDR3 sequence (DNA): TGCGCCAGCAGCTTCGAATCGGCGGAGAGGGAGGGCCCCGGTTACGAGCAGTACTTC. Translation gives CASSFESAEREGPGYEQYF. This chain links TRBV5-1 with TRBJ2-7, with 7 bases matching TRBD2. V dropped 2 bases and J dropped 4; count of bases not matched to a gene: 21. The V gene's germline CDR1 is SGHRS and CDR2 YFSETQ. The CDR3 runs to 19 residues.

The table lists this clone with a few counts. The chain has TRBV6-6 and TRBJ2-1; the match to TRBD1 covers 7 bases. The V segment lost 3 bases and the J segment 6 bases; nucleotides outside the gene matches: 5. Germline V gene lookup returns CDR1 MNHNY and CDR2 SVGAGI (reference sequence). The CDR3 length is 14 residues. Here the CDR3 DNA reads TGTGCCAGCAGTTATGGCACAGGGGCCAATGAGCAGTTCTTC. Amino acid sequence: CASSYGTGANEQFF.

This clone was observed a handful of times. The V call is TRBV28, the J call TRBJ2-7; 7 bases match TRBD1. This CDR3 spans 15 amino acids. Trimming removed 6 bases from V and 3 bases from J; junction bases left unmatched: 11. The V gene's germline CDR1 is MDHEN and CDR2 SYDVKM. The CDR3 DNA is TGTGCCAGCAGACGAGACAGGGTGTTATTCTACGAGCAGTACTTC. Its translation: CASRRDRVLFYEQYF.

The chain carries TRBV19 and TRBJ1-2, with 8 bases aligning to TRBD1. The CDR3 runs to 15 residues. Trimming removed 3 bases from V and 3 bases from J; junction bases left unmatched: 6. CDR1 and CDR2 (germline): LNHDA, SQIVND (reference sequence). The CDR3 DNA reads as TGTGCCAGTAGTATCCCCGACAGGGGATACTATGGCTACACCTTC. Translation gives CASSIPDRGYYGYTF.

This clone was counted a few times. The genes are TRBV5-1 and TRBJ2-2; the D gene is possibly TRBD2 (5 bases). Trimming pared 0 bases from V and 0 bases from J, leaving 9 bases between. Germline lookup yields CDR1 SGHRS and CDR2 YFSETQ. This CDR3 has 16 residues. CDR3 region: CASSLGGSTNTGELFF. In DNA form, the CDR3 reads TGCGCCAGCAGCTTGGGTGGGAGCACGAACACCGGGGAGCTGTTTTTT.

The chain uses TRBV14 and TRBJ1-2; 10 nucleotides agree with TRBD1. CDR3 size: 15 residues. Germline V CDR1 and CDR2: SGHDN, FVKESK. The junction had 6 bases not matched to a gene; V was cut back by 2 bases and J by 6 bases. This chain's CDR3 is CASSQYLGTGDGYTF. CDR3 DNA: TGTGCCAGCAGCCAATACCTAGGGACAGGGGATGGCTACACCTTC.

This clone has just a few counts. The chain recombines TRBV7-9 with TRBJ2-5; 8 bases agree with TRBD1. Germline values: CDR1 SEHNR, CDR2 FQNEAQ (reference sequence). After removal of 6 bases from V and 1 base from J, the junction contained 7 bases not matched to a gene. CDR3 length equals 15 residues. DNA for the CDR3: TGTGCCAGCAGGCAGGATGACAGGGGCCAAGAGACCCAGTACTTC. Translating gives CASRQDDRGQETQYF.

The V call is TRBV7-2, the J call TRBJ1-2; weak D call: TRBD1 (6 bases). The germline gives CDR1 SGHTA, CDR2 FQGNSA. This CDR3 has 14 amino acids. Trimming stripped 5 bases from V and 2 bases from J, with 12 bases between. The CDR3 DNA reads TGTGCCAGCAGCCCTGACCAGGGGAACTATGGCTACACCTTC. It translates to CASSPDQGNYGYTF.

This clone was detected a few times. The chain has TRBV29-1 and TRBJ2-1, with TRBD2 identical over 9 bases. This CDR3 region has 12 residues. Germline lookup yields CDR1 SQVTM and CDR2 ANQGSEA. Unmatched junction bases numbered 3, after V lost 6 bases and J lost 6 bases. CDR3 protein: CSVVAGVNEQFF. The CDR3 region has the DNA TGCAGCGTGGTAGCGGGAGTCAATGAGCAGTTCTTC.

This clone was detected a few times. The gene calls are TRBV6-5 and TRBJ1-2; 7 nucleotides align to TRBD1. Per germline, CDR1 MNHEY and CDR2 SVGAGI. This CDR3 contains 14 residues. The junction had 6 bases not matched to a gene; V was cut back by 4 bases and J by 4 bases. As DNA, the CDR3 is TGTGCCAGCAGTTCCCAGGGGGGCCTCTATGGCTACACCTTC. This gives the protein CASSSQGGLYGYTF.